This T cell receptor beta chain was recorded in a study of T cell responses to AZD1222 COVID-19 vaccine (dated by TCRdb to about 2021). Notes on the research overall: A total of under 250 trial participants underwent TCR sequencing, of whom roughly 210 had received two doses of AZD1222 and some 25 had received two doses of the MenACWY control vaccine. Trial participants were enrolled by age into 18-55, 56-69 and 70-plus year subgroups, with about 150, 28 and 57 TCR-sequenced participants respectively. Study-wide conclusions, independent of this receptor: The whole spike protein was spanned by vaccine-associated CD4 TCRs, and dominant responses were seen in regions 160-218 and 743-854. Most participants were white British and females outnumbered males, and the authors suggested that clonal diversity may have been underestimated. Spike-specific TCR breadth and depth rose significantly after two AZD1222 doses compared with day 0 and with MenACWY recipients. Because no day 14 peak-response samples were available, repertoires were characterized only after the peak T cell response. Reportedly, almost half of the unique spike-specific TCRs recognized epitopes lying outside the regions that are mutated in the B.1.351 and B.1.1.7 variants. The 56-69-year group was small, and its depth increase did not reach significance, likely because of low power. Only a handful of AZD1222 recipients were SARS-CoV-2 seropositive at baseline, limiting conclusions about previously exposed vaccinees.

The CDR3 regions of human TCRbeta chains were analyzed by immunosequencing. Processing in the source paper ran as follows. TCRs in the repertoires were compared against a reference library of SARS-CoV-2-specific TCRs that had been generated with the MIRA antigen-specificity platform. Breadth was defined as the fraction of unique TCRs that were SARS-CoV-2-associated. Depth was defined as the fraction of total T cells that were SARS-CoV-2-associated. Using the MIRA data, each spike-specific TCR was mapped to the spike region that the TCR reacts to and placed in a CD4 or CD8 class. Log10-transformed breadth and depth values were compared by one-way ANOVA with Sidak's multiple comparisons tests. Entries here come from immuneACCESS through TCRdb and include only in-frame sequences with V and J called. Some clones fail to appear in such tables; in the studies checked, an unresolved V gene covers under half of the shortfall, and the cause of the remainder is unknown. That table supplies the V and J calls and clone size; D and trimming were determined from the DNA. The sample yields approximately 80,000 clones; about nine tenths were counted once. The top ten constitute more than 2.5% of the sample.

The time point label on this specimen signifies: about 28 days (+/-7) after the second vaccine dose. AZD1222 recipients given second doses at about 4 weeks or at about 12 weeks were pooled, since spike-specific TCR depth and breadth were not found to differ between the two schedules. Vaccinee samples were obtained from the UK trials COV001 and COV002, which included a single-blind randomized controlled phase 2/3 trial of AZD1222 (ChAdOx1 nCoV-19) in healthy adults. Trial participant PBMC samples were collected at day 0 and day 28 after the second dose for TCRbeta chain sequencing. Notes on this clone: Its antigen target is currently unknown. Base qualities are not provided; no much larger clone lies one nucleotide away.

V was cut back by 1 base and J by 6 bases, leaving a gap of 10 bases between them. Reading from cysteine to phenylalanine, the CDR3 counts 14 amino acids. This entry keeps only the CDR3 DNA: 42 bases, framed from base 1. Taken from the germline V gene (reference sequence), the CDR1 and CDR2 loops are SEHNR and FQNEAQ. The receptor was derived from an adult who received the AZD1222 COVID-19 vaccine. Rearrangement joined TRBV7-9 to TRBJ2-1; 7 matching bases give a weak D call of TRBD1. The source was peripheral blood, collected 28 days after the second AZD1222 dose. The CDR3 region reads CASSLGRDSNEQFF. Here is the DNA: TGTGCCAGCAGCTTAGGGAGGGACAGCAATGAGCAGTTCTTC. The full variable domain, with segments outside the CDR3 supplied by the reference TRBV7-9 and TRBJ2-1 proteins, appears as DTGVSQNPRHKITKRGQNVTFRCDPISEHNRLYWYRQTLGQGPEFLTYFQNEAQLEKSRLLSDRFSAERPKGSFSTLEIQRTEQGDSAMYLCASSLGRDSNEQFFGPGTRLTVL.